This T cell receptor beta chain was sequenced for a study of glioma-infiltrating T cells. General observations from the study: Very few CDR3 sequences were shared between tissue and blood. Gliomas, especially low-grade, showed above-expected tissue-blood divergence; non-neoplastic patients showed below.

Using RNA template, CDR3s of TCR alpha and beta were amplified with iRepertoire arm-PCR. One-step reverse transcription and amplification started from about 100-400 ng of tissue mRNA or PBMC total RNA. TCRdb itself ran the multiplex PCR reads through MiXCR, one entry per CDR3 protein. The sample holds around 130,000 distinct CDR3 sequences; around 23% are singletons and the top ten take approximately 26%. The sample holds a few counts of this clonotype. The antigen is unknown. The length of the CDR3 is 15 residues. Germline V gene data show CDR1 as SEHNR and CDR2 as FQNEAQ (reference sequence). V dropped 3 bases and J dropped 5; count of bases not matched to a gene: 8.

The origin of this receptor is a human donor with low-grade glioma or glioblastoma, undergoing nonglioma brain surgery, or in good health (not recorded which). This rearrangement joins TRBV7-9 to TRBJ2-5; TRBD2 matches at 8 bases. What was sequenced was glioma tissue, nonneoplastic brain tissue, or PBMCs (not recorded which). Here the CDR3 reads CASSFSSRGAETQYF. CDR3 DNA sequence: TGTGCCAGCAGCTTTTCTTCGCGGGGGGCCGAGACCCAGTACTTC.